This T cell receptor beta chain emerged from a study of cytomegalovirus exposure and HLA in healthy donors. As concerns this clone: Its antigen is still unknown.

The PCR used 60 Vbeta and 13 Jbeta primers. Using immunoSEQ multiplex PCR, the repertoire was profiled, and TCRdb retains in-frame clones only, with some absent. Of approximately 140,000 clones in the sample, roughly two thirds were seen once. V lost 0 bases, J lost 5 bases, and 5 bases stayed unmatched. This CDR3 region has 15 residues. Germline loops: CDR1 ENHRY, CDR2 SYGVKD. There were likely unrecorded immune exposures, though donors were nominally healthy when sampled. Study-wide results and limits: In a later analysis, several top co-occurrence clusters appeared linked to parvovirus B19, influenza, CMV and Epstein-Barr virus. Later analysis revealed greater clonal expansion in HLA-associated TCR beta chains than in equally common others. Certain indistinguishable V segments, among them TRBV6-2 and TRBV6-3, were excluded.

The chain has TRBV10-3 and TRBJ2-5, with 8 bases matching TRBD2. The sequenced material came from PBMCs. This receptor was identified in a male donor in good health and CMV-seronegative. CDR3 protein: CAISESTRGGETQYF. The CDR3 DNA is TGTGCCATCAGTGAGTCGACTCGGGGGGGTGAGACCCAGTACTTC.